This TCR beta chain emerged from a study of blood T cell repertoires in COVID-19 (dated by TCRdb to between 2020 and 2021). Study-wide context: Collaborator samples came from the United States, Italy and Spain and covered acute and convalescent phases of COVID-19. The prospective study material was composed of cDNA or gDNA derived from T cells, B-cell-depleted T cells, or PBMCs. Deeply sampled blood TCRbeta repertoires from subjects exposed to, actively infected with, or recovered from COVID-19 were included in the dataset. The repertoires were released in a freely available public database intended as a resource for research on the immune response to SARS-CoV-2. Samples came from the ongoing ImmuneRACE study (first 160 participants) plus 1,254 subjects from 6 global collaborators. A de-identified subject ID, COVID-19 status, age in years and sex were almost always included in the sample metadata. HLA class I and class II types, where available, came from metadata supplied by the sample provider rather than from assay-based typing.

This clone was seen only a few times. This clone's antigen is unknown. The input lacks base qualities; no much larger clone sits a single base away. Overall study results and their limits: The quantity of clinical and demographic metadata differed by source and by participant and was supplied without curation.

TCRbeta CDR3 regions were amplified from genomic DNA by means of the immunoSEQ Assay, a bias-controlled multiplex PCR. As for how the authors treated the data: Nucleated cell counts per sample were estimated from amplification of reference gene primers within the assay. Sequence reads were collapsed and filtered to measure the absolute abundance of every unique TCRbeta CDR3 rearrangement. For each sample, productive Simpson clonality was calculated as the square root of Simpson's diversity index across productive rearrangements. Held by TCRdb, this immuneACCESS table contains in-frame sequences only and omits some clones. Under half of the omission traces to an unresolved V gene where checked; the cause of the rest is unknown. D and trimming come from the DNA, and the V and J calls and clone size come from that table. In all, the sample holds approximately 53,000 clones, and about 83% of those were seen once. 15% to 20% of the sample goes to the ten largest clones.

Collaborating institutions collected whole blood in K2EDTA tubes following their own protocols. Collaborator samples were shipped for TCRbeta analysis as frozen whole blood, isolated PBMCs, or DNA extracted from either sample type. The receptor was derived from a man aged 40-50 years with acute or convalescent COVID-19. Sequences were obtained from peripheral blood.

The nucleotides are TGTGCCAGCAGTGAACGGACAAGAACTAATGAAAAACTGTTTTTT. It is translated as CASSERTRTNEKLFF. The V and J genes are TRBV2 and TRBJ1-4; TRBD1 is possibly the D segment (5 matching bases). CDR1 and CDR2 are read off the germline V gene as SNHLY and FYNNEI. Inclusive of the bounding cysteine and phenylalanine, the CDR3 is 15 residues long. Only the CDR3 region is kept as DNA, spanning 45 bases read in frame from base 1. Trimming removed 2 bases from V and 1 base from J, leaving 8 bases between the germline ends. This CDR3, with the reference TRBV2 and TRBJ1-4 proteins standing in past its ends, gives the full variable domain EPEVTQTPSHQVTQMGQEVILRCVPISNHLYFYWYRQILGQKVEFLVSFYNNEISEKSEIFDDQFSVERPDGSNFTLKIRSTKLEDSAMYFCASSERTRTNEKLFFGSGTQLSVL.